The 22 T cell receptor beta chains in this list originate from one sample, sequenced in a study of cytomegalovirus exposure and HLA in healthy donors (dated by TCRdb to 2015 to 2018). Library method: the immunoSEQ multiplex PCR assay. The multiplex PCR relied on a mix of 60 forward primers for TCR Vbeta segments and 13 reverse primers for TCR Jbeta segments. Drawn from immuneACCESS, this table holds only the in-frame rearrangements with V and J called that TCRdb kept. Clones are partly lost; checked studies trace under half to an unresolved V gene and leave the rest unexplained. This sample gives some 100,000 clones in total; 65% to 80% of them show up just once. Jointly, the top ten make up over 3.5% of the sample. Sequenced sample: PBMCs. These receptors were taken from a woman aged 50 to 60 in good health and CMV-seropositive.

The V gene is TRBV6-5, the J gene TRBJ2-7, with TRBD1 matching 11 bases. Trimming cost V 6 bases and J 4 bases; bases outside gene matches: 5. CDR1 MNHEY and CDR2 SVGAGI come from the germline V gene. The CDR3 consists of 14 residues. CDR3 residues: CASRDRDRGYEQYF. The DNA of the CDR3 is TGTGCCAGCAGAGACCGGGACAGGGGGTACGAGCAGTACTTC.

The genes are TRBV9 and TRBJ2-1; TRBD2 aligns across 12 bases. From germline, CDR1 is SGDLS and CDR2 YYNGEE. J lost 7 bases, V lost 3 bases, and 8 bases had no gene match. This CDR3 contains 16 residues. The DNA for the CDR3 is TGTGCCAGCAGCGCTAGCGGGGGGGCCCCTAGTAATGAGCAGTTCTTC. Translating gives CASSASGGAPSNEQFF.

The table lists this clone with a few counts. The chain recombines TRBV5-6 with TRBJ2-5; 8 nucleotides agree with TRBD2. There are 17 residues in the CDR3. Germline V lookup: CDR1 SGHDT, CDR2 YYEEEE. V lost 0 bases, J lost 4 bases, and 11 bases stayed unmatched. The CDR3 DNA reads TGTGCCAGCAGCTTGGGTCTAGCGGGCCTCACGGCAGAGACCCAGTACTTC. Amino acid sequence: CASSLGLAGLTAETQYF.

This chain connects TRBV2 to TRBJ1-4; TRBD1 might be the D (6 bases). Germline V lookup: CDR1 SNHLY, CDR2 FYNNEI. With 5 bases removed from V and 5 bases from J, the gap between germline ends came to 12 bases. This CDR3 has 14 amino acids. The CDR3 sequence is CASSWDIWNEKLFF. The CDR3 coding sequence is TGTGCCAGCAGTTGGGACATTTGGAATGAAAAACTGTTTTTT.

The rearrangement links TRBV7-9 to TRBJ2-7, with 12 bases fitting TRBD2. CDR1 is SEHNR and CDR2 is FQNEAQ in the germline V gene (reference sequence). J was trimmed by 5 bases and V by 5 bases; bases with no gene match: 7. This CDR3 is built from 15 residues. CDR3 coding DNA: TGTGCCAGCAGCCGAGGGACTAGCGGGTCCGACGAGCAGTACTTC. Translated: CASSRGTSGSDEQYF.

Only one count was recorded for this clone. The genes are TRBV27 and TRBJ2-1; 7 nucleotides align to TRBD1. Germline values: CDR1 MNHEY, CDR2 SMNVEV (reference sequence). This CDR3 has 14 amino acids. The junction had 4 bases not matched to a gene; V was cut back by 4 bases and J by 4 bases. The CDR3 loop reads CASSYRTGYNEQFF. The DNA of the CDR3 is TGTGCCAGCAGTTATCGGACAGGATACAATGAGCAGTTCTTC.

This clone appeared a few times. The rearrangement links TRBV6-5 to TRBJ1-2, with a possible D match to TRBD1 (5 bases). V was clipped by 8 bases and J by 1 base, with 14 bases between them. This CDR3 has 14 residues. The germline V gene has CDR1 MNHEY and CDR2 SVGAGI. The CDR3: CASAVDTNNYGYTF. CDR3 coding DNA: TGTGCCAGCGCCGTGGACACCAATAACTATGGCTACACCTTC.

This chain uses TRBV7-9 with TRBJ1-2; D is uncertain. This CDR3 comprises 17 residues. The ends were cut back, 4 bases at V and 4 bases at J, with 22 bases in the middle. Germline V gene data show CDR1 as SEHNR and CDR2 as FQNEAQ (reference sequence). In DNA form, the CDR3 reads TGTGCCAGCAGCTCAGAAATGGTGCGACGGGGAGGCTATGGCTACACCTTC. Translating it yields CASSSEMVRRGGYGYTF.

In its sample, this clone was seen once. The junction and the germline gene differ at one end; a read error may be behind it. The CDR3 DNA follows: TGTTCCAGCAGCGCGGAAGGGACATCGAACACTGAAGCTTTCTTT. Its protein is CSSSAEGTSNTEAFF. The V call is TRBV7-9, the J call TRBJ1-1; the D gene is possibly TRBD1 (6 bases). The CDR3 length is 15 residues. The germline CDR1 and CDR2 sequences are SEHNR and FQNEAQ (reference sequence).

V and J are TRBV9 and TRBJ1-2; TRBD1 matches at 9 bases. The length of the CDR3 is 13 residues. The germline V gene encodes CDR1 SGDLS and CDR2 YYNGEE. V trimming: 5 bases; J trimming: 6 bases; junction bases outside the gene matches: 5. This CDR3 reads CASRADRGDGYTF. The DNA for the CDR3 is TGTGCCAGCAGAGCGGACAGGGGAGATGGCTACACCTTC.

The chain uses TRBV2 and TRBJ2-6, with 9 bases fitting TRBD1. This CDR3 has 17 amino acids. CDR1 SNHLY and CDR2 FYNNEI come from the germline V gene. V dropped 9 bases and J dropped 2; count of bases not matched to a gene: 11. CDR3 sequence: CASQPGQGVPGANVLTF. As DNA, the CDR3 is TGTGCCAGTCAACCGGGACAGGGCGTCCCTGGGGCCAACGTCCTGACTTTC.

This clone was found a few times. This chain joins TRBV18 and TRBJ1-5, with D possibly being TRBD1 (5 bases). Germline V gene sequence: CDR1 KGHSH, CDR2 LQKENI. The V end lost 5 bases, the J end lost 4 bases, and 21 bases lay between the germline ends. CDR3 length: 17 residues. CDR3 residues: CASSVYPSGSRNQPQHF. The CDR3 DNA reads TGTGCCAGCTCAGTATACCCCTCAGGGTCGAGGAATCAGCCCCAGCATTTT.

This clone was recorded a few times. V is TRBV5-6 and J is TRBJ1-5; 7 nucleotides agree with TRBD1. The germline gives CDR1 SGHDT, CDR2 YYEEEE. V trimming: 4 bases; J trimming: 2 bases; junction bases outside the gene matches: 6. This CDR3 contains 15 residues. CDR3 DNA sequence: TGTGCCAGCAGCCTTAACAGGGGAGGCAATCAGCCCCAGCATTTT. Protein sequence: CASSLNRGGNQPQHF.

V gene TRBV27 combines with J gene TRBJ1-1, with TRBD1 identical over 9 bases. The CDR3 consists of 16 residues. V lost 5 bases to trimming and J lost 0 bases; unmatched junction nucleotides: 7. Germline CDR1 is MNHEY and CDR2 is SMNVEV (reference sequence). CDR3: CASSTWTGALNTEAFF. The CDR3 bases are TGTGCCAGCAGTACATGGACAGGGGCGTTGAACACTGAAGCTTTCTTT.

The chain combines TRBV5-4 with TRBJ2-7; a possible D gene is TRBD1 (6 bases). Germline CDR1 is SGHNT and CDR2 is YYREEE (reference sequence). This CDR3 spans 14 amino acids. Trimming shortened V by 4 bases and J by 2 bases, and 13 bases separated the two germline ends. This chain's CDR3 is CASSAGDIPYEQYF. CDR3 bases: TGTGCCAGCAGCGCCGGGGACATCCCCTACGAGCAGTACTTC.

The genes are TRBV27 and TRBJ2-5, with a possible D match to TRBD2 (7 bases). Germline V gene lookup returns CDR1 MNHEY and CDR2 SMNVEV (reference sequence). CDR3 length: 15 amino acids. V gave up 4 bases and J gave up 5 bases, with 17 bases separating them. The CDR3 is CASSSPGGIRETQYF. CDR3 bases: TGTGCCAGCAGTTCCCCGGGGGGCATCCGGGAGACCCAGTACTTC.

The CDR3 sequence: CASSLSGLVRYNEQFF. The CDR3 DNA is TGTGCCAGCAGTTTATCGGGACTAGTCCGCTACAATGAGCAGTTCTTC. The chain couples TRBV27 to TRBJ2-1; TRBD2 matches at 8 bases. This CDR3 region has 16 residues. Germline CDR1 MNHEY, CDR2 SMNVEV (reference sequence). Trimming at V came to 0 bases and at J to 3 bases, leaving 4 bases not matched to a gene.

The V gene is TRBV7-2, the J gene TRBJ1-2, with D maybe TRBD1 (5 bases). The CDR3 is 13 amino acids. Trimming cost V 4 bases and J 1 base, with 7 bases left between them. Per germline, CDR1 SGHTA and CDR2 FQGNSA. The CDR3 DNA sequence: TGTGCCAGCAGCTCAGGGAATAACTATGGCTACACCTTC. Residues: CASSSGNNYGYTF.

The sample holds a few counts of this clone. V and J are TRBV15 and TRBJ1-5, with 7 bases identical to TRBD1. Germline lookup yields CDR1 LNHNV and CDR2 YYDKDF (reference sequence). The CDR3 sequence is 13 residues long. The V gene end was trimmed by 8 bases and the J gene end by 7 bases; junction bases not matched to a gene: 8. CDR3 sequence: CATRDRAGQPQHF. CDR3 in DNA: TGTGCCACCCGTGACAGGGCGGGCCAGCCCCAGCATTTT.

V and J are TRBV28 and TRBJ2-7; 8 positions agree with TRBD2. The V and J ends lost 5 bases and 1 base, in that order; junction bases with no gene match: 7. Per germline, CDR1 MDHEN and CDR2 SYDVKM. The CDR3 runs 15 residues. The CDR3 bases are TGTGCCAGCAGTCCTACTAGCGGAAGATCCTACGAGCAGTACTTC. It encodes CASSPTSGRSYEQYF.

This chain links TRBV4-2 with TRBJ2-7; 7 nucleotides line up with TRBD2. Germline V lookup: CDR1 LGHNA, CDR2 YNFKEQ. The CDR3 covers 14 residues. With 3 bases clipped from V and 2 bases from J, the junction kept 4 bases outside the gene matches. The CDR3 region is CASSQLADPYEQYF. The CDR3 DNA reads as TGTGCCAGCAGCCAGCTAGCGGATCCCTACGAGCAGTACTTC.

This clone was counted a few times. V gene TRBV20-1 combines with J gene TRBJ1-2; TRBD1 aligns across 8 bases. V gave up 5 bases and J gave up 6 bases; unmatched junction bases: 2. The CDR3 is made up of 11 amino acids. The V gene's germline CDR1 is DFQATT and CDR2 SNEGSKA (reference sequence). This CDR3 is CSALTGDGYTF. The CDR3 region has the DNA TGCAGTGCTCTGACAGGGGATGGCTACACCTTC.